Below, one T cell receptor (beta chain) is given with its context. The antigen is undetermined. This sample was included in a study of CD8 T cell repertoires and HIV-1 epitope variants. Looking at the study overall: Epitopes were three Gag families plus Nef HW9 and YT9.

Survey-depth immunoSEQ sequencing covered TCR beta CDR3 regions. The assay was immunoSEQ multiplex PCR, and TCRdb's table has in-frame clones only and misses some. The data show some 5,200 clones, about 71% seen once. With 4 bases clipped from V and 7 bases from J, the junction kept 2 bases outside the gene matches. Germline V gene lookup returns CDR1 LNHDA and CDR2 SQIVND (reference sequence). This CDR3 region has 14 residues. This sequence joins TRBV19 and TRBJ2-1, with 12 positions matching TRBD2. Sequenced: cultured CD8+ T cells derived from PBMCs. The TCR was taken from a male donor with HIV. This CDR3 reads CASSTGLAGNEQFF. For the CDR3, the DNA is TGTGCCAGTAGTACAGGACTAGCGGGGAATGAGCAGTTCTTC.